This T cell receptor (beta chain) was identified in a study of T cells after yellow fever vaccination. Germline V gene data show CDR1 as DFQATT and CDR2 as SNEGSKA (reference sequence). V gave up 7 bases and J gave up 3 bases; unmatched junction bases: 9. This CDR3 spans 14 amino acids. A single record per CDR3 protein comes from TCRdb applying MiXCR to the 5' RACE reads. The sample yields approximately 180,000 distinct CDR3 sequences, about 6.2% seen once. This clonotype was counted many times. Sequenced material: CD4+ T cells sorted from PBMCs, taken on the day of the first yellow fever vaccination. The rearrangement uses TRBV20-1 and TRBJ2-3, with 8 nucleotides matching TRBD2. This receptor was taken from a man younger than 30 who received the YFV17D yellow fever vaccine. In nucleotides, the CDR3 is TGCAGTGTCGCACGGGGGGGTTGGACAGATACGCAGTATTTT. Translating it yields CSVARGGWTDTQYF.